This T cell receptor (beta chain) came from a study of blood T cells in healthy people across ages. Only one count was recorded for this clonotype. The CDR3 spans 14 residues. CDR1 and CDR2 from the germline V gene are MNHEY and SVGEGT. PCR was performed a second time for about 7 to 11 cycles using a sample-barcoded 5' primer and a J-beta primer mix. Each CDR3 protein is one row after TCRdb ran MiXCR on the 5' RACE reads. The sample shows about 1,800,000 distinct CDR3 sequences, roughly 27% of them seen only once. Sequenced sample: blood. The TCR was taken from a woman in her thirties in good health. The chain carries TRBV6-2 or TRBV6-3 and TRBJ1-5; D remains unclear. The CDR3 loop is CAAGSTRGNQPQHF. The CDR3 DNA reads TGTGCGGCTGGGAGTACACGTGGCAATCAGCCCCAGCATTTT.